This T cell receptor (beta chain) was identified during a study of tumor and adjacent non-tumor tissue in lung cancer. Study context: Stage I to III disease affected about nine men and 5 women aged roughly 31 to 85.

RNA was extracted from bulk tissue without any cell sorting. More than 3 cm separated this lung sample from the edge of the tumor. Newly diagnosed lung cancer patients had thoracic surgery in China, August–late 2014, without prior chemotherapy. This clonotype was picked up many times. Its antigen remains unknown. Study-level points and caveats: Top 100 clones took a larger repertoire share in normal lung.

The V gene end was trimmed by 7 bases and the J gene end by 1 base; junction bases not matched to a gene: 4. Per germline, CDR1 MDHEN and CDR2 SYDVKM. The CDR3 is 15 amino acids. TCRbeta libraries were built with three rounds of nested PCR, modified from ARM-PCR. TCRdb reanalysed the multiplex PCR reads using MiXCR and keeps one entry per CDR3 protein. The repertoire consists of 60,000 to 90,000 distinct CDR3 sequences, with nearly 70% occurring once and the leading ten covering about 30%. The V call is TRBV28, the J call TRBJ2-3, with 11 bases matching TRBD2. The TCR sequence derives from a woman between 50 and 59 years old with non-small cell lung cancer. The sample consisted of distant non-tumor lung tissue. The chain's CDR3 is CASIAGGSRTDTQYF. CDR3 DNA: TGTGCCAGCATAGCGGGAGGGTCTCGCACAGATACGCAGTATTTT.